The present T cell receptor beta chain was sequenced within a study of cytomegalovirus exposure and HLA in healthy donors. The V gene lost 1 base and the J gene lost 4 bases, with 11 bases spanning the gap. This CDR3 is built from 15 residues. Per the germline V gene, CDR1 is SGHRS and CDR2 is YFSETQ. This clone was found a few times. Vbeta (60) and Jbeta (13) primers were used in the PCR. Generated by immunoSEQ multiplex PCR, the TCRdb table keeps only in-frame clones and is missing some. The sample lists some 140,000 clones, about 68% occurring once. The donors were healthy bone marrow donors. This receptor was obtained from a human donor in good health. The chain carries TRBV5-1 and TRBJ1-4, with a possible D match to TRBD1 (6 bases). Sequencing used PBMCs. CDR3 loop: CASSLWTAGNEKLFF. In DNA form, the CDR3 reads TGCGCCAGCAGCTTGTGGACAGCTGGTAATGAAAAACTGTTTTTT.